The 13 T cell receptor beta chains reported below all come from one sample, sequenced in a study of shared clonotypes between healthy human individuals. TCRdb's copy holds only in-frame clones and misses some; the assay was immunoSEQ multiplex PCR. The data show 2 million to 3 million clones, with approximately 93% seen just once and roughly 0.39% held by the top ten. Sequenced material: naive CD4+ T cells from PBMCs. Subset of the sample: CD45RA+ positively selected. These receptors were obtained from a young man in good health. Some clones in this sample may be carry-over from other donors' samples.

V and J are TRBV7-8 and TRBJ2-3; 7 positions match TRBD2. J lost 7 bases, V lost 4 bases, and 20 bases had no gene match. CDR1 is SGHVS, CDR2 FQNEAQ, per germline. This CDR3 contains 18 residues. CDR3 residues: CASSSRGLAESLQHTQYF. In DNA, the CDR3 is TGTGCCAGCAGCTCCAGAGGCCTAGCGGAAAGTCTTCAACATACGCAGTATTTT.

The CDR3 loop is CATSRDSQVGGNYGYTF. The CDR3 DNA is TGTGCCACCAGCAGAGATTCACAGGTCGGGGGTAACTATGGCTACACCTTC. The chain couples TRBV15 to TRBJ1-2, with D possibly matching TRBD1 (5 bases). Trimming cost V 0 bases and J 1 base, with 15 bases left between them. CDR1 is LNHNV, CDR2 YYDKDF, per germline (reference sequence). The CDR3 loop spans 17 amino acids.

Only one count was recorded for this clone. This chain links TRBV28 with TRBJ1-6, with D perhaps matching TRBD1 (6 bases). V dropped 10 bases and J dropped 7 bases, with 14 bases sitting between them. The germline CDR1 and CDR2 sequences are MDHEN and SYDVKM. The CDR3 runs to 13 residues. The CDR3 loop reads CATHRVRNSPLHF. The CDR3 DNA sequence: TGTGCCACCCACAGGGTGCGGAATTCACCCCTCCACTTT.

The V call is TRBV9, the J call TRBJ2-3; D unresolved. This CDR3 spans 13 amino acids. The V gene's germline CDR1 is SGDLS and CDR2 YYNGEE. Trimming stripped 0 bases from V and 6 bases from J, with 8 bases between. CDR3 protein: CASSVAESDTQYF. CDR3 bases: TGTGCCAGCAGCGTAGCAGAGTCTGATACGCAGTATTTT.

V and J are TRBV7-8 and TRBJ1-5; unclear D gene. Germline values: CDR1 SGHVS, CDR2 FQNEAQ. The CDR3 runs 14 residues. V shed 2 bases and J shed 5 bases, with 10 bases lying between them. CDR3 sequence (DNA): TGTGCCAGCAGCTTATCGGGGAGGGATCAGCCCCAGCATTTT. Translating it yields CASSLSGRDQPQHF.

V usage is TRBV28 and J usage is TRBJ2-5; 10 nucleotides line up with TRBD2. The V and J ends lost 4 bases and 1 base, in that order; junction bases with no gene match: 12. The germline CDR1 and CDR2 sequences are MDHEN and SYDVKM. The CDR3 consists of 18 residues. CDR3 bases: TGTGCCAGCAGTTCCCGGATGCCTAGCGGGAGTTTCCAAGAGACCCAGTACTTC. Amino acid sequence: CASSSRMPSGSFQETQYF. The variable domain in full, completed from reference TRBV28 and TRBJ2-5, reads DVKVTQSSRYLVKRTGEKVFLECVQDMDHENMFWYRQDPGLGLRLIYFSYDVKMKEKGDIPEGYSVSREKKERFSLILESASTNQTSMYLCASSSRMPSGSFQETQYFGPGTRLLVL.

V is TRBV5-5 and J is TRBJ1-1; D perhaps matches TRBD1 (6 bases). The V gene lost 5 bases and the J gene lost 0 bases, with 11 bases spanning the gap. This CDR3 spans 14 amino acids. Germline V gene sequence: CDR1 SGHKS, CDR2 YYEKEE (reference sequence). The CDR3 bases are TGTGCCAGCAGTTGGGGGCCAGTGAACACTGAAGCTTTCTTT. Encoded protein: CASSWGPVNTEAFF.

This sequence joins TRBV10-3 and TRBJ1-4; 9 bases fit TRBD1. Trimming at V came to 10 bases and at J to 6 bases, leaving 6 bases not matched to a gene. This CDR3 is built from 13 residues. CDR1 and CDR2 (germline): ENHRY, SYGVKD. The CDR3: CATNRDRDEKLFF. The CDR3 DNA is TGTGCCACCAATCGGGACAGGGATGAAAAACTGTTTTTT.

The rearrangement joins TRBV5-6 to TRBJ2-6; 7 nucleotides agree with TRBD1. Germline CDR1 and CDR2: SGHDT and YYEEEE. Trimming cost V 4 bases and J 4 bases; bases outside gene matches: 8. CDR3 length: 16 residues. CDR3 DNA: TGTGCCAGCAGCGGATTAGGGGGCTCCGGGGCCAACGTCCTGACTTTC. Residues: CASSGLGGSGANVLTF. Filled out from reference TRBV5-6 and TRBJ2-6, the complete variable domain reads DAGVTQSPTHLIKTRGQQVTLRCSPKSGHDTVSWYQQALGQGPQFIFQYYEEEERQRGNFPDRFSGHQFPNYSSELNVNALLLGDSALYLCASSGLGGSGANVLTFGAGSRLTVL.

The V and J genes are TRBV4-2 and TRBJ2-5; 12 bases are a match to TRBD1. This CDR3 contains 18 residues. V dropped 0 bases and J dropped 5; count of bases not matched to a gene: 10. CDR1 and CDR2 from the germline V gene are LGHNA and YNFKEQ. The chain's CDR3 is CASSQETSGTGGPETQYF. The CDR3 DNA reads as TGTGCCAGCAGCCAAGAAACTTCCGGGACAGGGGGCCCGGAGACCCAGTACTTC.

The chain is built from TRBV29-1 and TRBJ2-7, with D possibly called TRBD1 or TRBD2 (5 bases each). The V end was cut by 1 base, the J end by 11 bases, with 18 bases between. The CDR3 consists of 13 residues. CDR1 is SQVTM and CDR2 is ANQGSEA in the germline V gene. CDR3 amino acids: CSVEGPNGDGKYF. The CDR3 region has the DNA TGCAGCGTTGAAGGCCCTAACGGGGACGGGAAGTACTTC.

DNA of the CDR3: TGTGCCAGCAGTCGACTAGCGAGCACCGGGGAGCTGTTTTTT. It translates to CASSRLASTGELFF. V and J are TRBV28 and TRBJ2-2; 8 bases are shared with TRBD2. From germline, CDR1 is MDHEN and CDR2 SYDVKM. The CDR3 is made up of 14 amino acids. Germline trimming cut 5 bases from V and 4 bases from J; bases unmatched to any gene: 3.

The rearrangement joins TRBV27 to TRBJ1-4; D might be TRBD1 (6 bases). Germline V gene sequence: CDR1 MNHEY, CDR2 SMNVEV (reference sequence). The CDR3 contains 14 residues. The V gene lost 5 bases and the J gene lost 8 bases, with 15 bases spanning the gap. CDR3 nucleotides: TGTGCCAGCAGTCCAACAGGGCGGCGGGAAAAACTGTTTTTT. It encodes CASSPTGRREKLFF. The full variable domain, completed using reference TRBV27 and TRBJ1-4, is EAQVTQNPRYLITVTGKKLTVTCSQNMNHEYMSWYRQDPGLGLRQIYYSMNVEVTDKGDVPEGYKVSRKEKRNFPLILESPSPNQTSLYFCASSPTGRREKLFFGSGTQLSVL.